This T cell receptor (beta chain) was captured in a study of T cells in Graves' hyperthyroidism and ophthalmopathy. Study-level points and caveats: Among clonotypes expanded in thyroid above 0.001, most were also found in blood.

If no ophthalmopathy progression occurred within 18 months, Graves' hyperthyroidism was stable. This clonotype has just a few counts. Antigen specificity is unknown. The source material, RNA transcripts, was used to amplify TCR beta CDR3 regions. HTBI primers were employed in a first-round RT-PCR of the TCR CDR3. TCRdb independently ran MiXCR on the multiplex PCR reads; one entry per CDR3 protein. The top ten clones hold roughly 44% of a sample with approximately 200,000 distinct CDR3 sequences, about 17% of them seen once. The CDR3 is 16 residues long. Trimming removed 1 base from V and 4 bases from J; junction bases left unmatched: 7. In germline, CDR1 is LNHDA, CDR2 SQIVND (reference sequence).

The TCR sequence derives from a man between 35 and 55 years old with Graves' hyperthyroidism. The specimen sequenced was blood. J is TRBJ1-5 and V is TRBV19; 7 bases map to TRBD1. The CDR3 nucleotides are TGTGCCAGTAGTATAGGACAGGGTAGTGGGAATCAGCCCCAGCATTTT. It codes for CASSIGQGSGNQPQHF.